This T cell receptor (beta chain) came from a study of Ad26.COV2.S vaccination and SARS-CoV-2 variants. Documented treatment: around 19 received Ad26.COV2.S at low or high dose, single or two shots; roughly 5 received placebo; per-sample allocation not given. The investigators took samples on day 63 after the first vaccine or placebo injection. Profiling relied on immunoSEQ multiplex PCR, and the TCRdb table lists in-frame clones only, not all of them. Of about 420,000 clones in the sample, roughly 88% were seen once. The TCR originated in a person aged 18-65 years who received the Ad26.COV2.S COVID-19 vaccine or a placebo. The material sequenced was peripheral blood, taken in a trial of Ad26.COV2.S vaccine versus placebo.

CDR3 sequence: CASSFVGEGYTF. CDR3 nucleotides: TGTGCCAGCAGTTTCGTGGGAGAAGGCTACACCTTC. The chain uses TRBV6-5 and TRBJ1-2, with D unclear. Trimming took off 4 bases at V and 8 bases at J, with 11 bases between the two ends. Germline CDR1 MNHEY, CDR2 SVGAGI. The CDR3 length is 12 residues.